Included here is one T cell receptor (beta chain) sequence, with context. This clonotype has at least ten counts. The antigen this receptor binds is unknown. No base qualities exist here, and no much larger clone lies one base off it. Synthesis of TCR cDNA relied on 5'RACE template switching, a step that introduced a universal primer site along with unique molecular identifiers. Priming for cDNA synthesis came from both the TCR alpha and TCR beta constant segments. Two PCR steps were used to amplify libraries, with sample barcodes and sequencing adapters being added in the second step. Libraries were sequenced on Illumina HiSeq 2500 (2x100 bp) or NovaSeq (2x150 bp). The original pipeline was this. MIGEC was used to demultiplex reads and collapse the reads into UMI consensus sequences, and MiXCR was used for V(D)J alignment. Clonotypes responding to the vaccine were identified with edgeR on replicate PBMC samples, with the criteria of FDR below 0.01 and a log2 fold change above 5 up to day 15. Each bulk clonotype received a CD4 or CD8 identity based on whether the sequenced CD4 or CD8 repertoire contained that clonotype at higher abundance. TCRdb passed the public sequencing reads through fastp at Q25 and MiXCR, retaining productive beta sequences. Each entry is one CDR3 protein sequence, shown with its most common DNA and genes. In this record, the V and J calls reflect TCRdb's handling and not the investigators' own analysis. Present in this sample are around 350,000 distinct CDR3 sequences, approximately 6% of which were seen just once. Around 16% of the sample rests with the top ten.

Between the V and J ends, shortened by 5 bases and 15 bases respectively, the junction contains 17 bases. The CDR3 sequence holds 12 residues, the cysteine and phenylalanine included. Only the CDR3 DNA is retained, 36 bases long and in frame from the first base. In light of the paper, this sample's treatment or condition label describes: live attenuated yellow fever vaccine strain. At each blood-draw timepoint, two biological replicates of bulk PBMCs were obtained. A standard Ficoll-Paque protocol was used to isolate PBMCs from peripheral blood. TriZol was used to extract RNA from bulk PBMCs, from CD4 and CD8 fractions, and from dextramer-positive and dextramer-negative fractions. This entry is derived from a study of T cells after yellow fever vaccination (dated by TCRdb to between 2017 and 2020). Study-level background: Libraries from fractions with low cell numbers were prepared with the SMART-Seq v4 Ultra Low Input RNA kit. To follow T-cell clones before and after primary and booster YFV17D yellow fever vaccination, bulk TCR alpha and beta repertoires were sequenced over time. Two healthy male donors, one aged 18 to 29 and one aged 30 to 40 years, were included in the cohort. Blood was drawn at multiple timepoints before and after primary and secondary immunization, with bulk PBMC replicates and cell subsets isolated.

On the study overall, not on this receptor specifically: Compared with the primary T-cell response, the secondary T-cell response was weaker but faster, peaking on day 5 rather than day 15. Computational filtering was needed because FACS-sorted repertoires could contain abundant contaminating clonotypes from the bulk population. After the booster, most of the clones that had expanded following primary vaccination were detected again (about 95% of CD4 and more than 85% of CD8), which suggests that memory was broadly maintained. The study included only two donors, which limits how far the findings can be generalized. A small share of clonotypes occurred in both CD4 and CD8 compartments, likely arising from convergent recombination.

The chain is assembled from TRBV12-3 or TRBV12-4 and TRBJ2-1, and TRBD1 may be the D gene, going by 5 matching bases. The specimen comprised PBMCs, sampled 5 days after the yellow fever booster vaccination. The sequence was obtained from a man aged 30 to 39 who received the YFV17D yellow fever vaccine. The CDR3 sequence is CASSTTGRLVFF. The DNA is TGTGCCAGCAGTACCACAGGCAGGCTTGTGTTCTTC.